The 2 T cell receptor beta chains listed next were all sequenced from one sample in a study of T cell responses to AZD1222 COVID-19 vaccine. Libraries were prepared by immunoSEQ multiplex PCR; TCRdb keeps only in-frame clonotypes and omits some of them. The top ten hold about 1.8% of the sample, which has about 100,000 clones, roughly nine tenths seen once. Sequences were derived from peripheral blood, sampled on day 0 of AZD1222 vaccination. The receptors shown here come from an adult in good health.

The J gene is TRBJ2-1, the V gene TRBV5-6, with a possible D match to TRBD1 (7 bases). The CDR3 spans 15 residues. The V gene lost 3 bases and the J gene lost 2 bases, with 12 bases spanning the gap. Germline V gene sequence: CDR1 SGHDT, CDR2 YYEEEE. The CDR3 is CASSWRGQPYNEQFF. In DNA, the CDR3 is TGTGCCAGCAGCTGGAGGGGACAGCCCTACAATGAGCAGTTCTTC. The variable domain in full, completed from reference TRBV5-6 and TRBJ2-1, reads DAGVTQSPTHLIKTRGQQVTLRCSPKSGHDTVSWYQQALGQGPQFIFQYYEEEERQRGNFPDRFSGHQFPNYSSELNVNALLLGDSALYLCASSWRGQPYNEQFFGPGTRLTVL.

V gene TRBV6-2 or TRBV6-3 combines with J gene TRBJ2-2; TRBD1 matches at 7 bases. This CDR3 region has 14 residues. CDR1 and CDR2 from the germline V gene are MNHEY and SVGEGT. V shed 5 bases and J 7 bases; nucleotides not matched to a gene: 7. The CDR3 is CASSHEGASGELFF. The CDR3 nucleotides read TGTGCCAGCAGTCACGAGGGGGCTAGCGGGGAGCTGTTTTTT.